This T cell receptor beta chain derives from a study of blood T cells in healthy people across ages. Next came a second PCR, run for about 6 to 12 cycles, which used a sample-barcoded 5' primer along with a J-beta primer mix. Sequencing recovered at least 3 million CDR3-containing paired-end reads from each sample. TCRdb used MiXCR to reprocess the 5' RACE reads, holding one entry per CDR3 protein. The sample lists some 1.4 million distinct CDR3 sequences, roughly 40% seen once, with around 8% in the top ten. The CDR3 is made up of 15 amino acids. The germline V gene encodes CDR1 MNHNS and CDR2 SASEGT. Losses at the gene ends were 8 bases for V and 3 bases for J; bases not matched to a gene: 10. Points on this clonotype: Its antigen remains unidentified.

All donors came from Russia, were Caucasian and healthy, and spanned ages about 6 to 100. The draw of peripheral blood yielded approximately 11 milliliters from each donor. The study's findings and limits: There were more naive CD4+ cells and higher diversity in long-lived donors than in aged donors.

Material: blood. This sequence joins TRBV6-1 and TRBJ2-3, with 8 bases lining up with TRBD2. The receptor's source is a woman between 18 and 30 years old in good health. The CDR3: CASWESGGGTDTQYF. The CDR3 DNA sequence: TGTGCCAGCTGGGAGAGCGGGGGAGGGACAGATACGCAGTATTTT.